The 18 T cell receptor beta chains below all came from one sample that was sequenced in a study of blood T cell repertoires in COVID-19. Measured with immunoSEQ multiplex PCR; TCRdb has only the in-frame clones, and not every one. The table has 200,000 to 300,000 clones, roughly 86% seen once; the top ten hold around 2.6%. Sequenced sample: PBMCs or T cells enriched from blood (not recorded which). Receptors were obtained from a woman in her twenties or thirties with acute COVID-19.

The count of this clone is one. V is TRBV7-9 and J is TRBJ2-1, with TRBD1 as a possible D gene (5 bases). There are 13 residues in the CDR3. Germline CDR1 is SEHNR and CDR2 is FQNEAQ (reference sequence). Trimming removed 6 bases from V and 4 bases from J, with 10 bases in between. CDR3 bases: TGTGCCAGCAGTCCGGACATTTACAATGAGCAGTTCTTC. Translated: CASSPDIYNEQFF.

This clone was seen more than once but under ten times. The chain combines TRBV20-1 with TRBJ1-1; tentative D call: TRBD1 (5 bases). The CDR3 contains 13 residues. Germline CDR1 DFQATT, CDR2 SNEGSKA (reference sequence). The ends were cut back, 3 bases at V and 7 bases at J, with 15 bases in the middle. CDR3 nucleotide sequence: TGCAGTGCTAGTGGAGCGACAGTAGGTGAAGCTTTCTTT. This sequence encodes CSASGATVGEAFF.

The V call is TRBV20-1, the J call TRBJ2-1; D ambiguous. Trimming removed 0 bases at V and 8 bases at J, with 5 bases between. This CDR3 comprises 11 residues. CDR1 and CDR2 from the germline V gene are DFQATT and SNEGSKA (reference sequence). CDR3 DNA sequence: TGCAGTGCTAGAGATAGCTATGAGCAGTTCTTC. Protein sequence: CSARDSYEQFF.

V is TRBV6-5 and J is TRBJ1-3; D might be TRBD1 (6 bases). The V end lost 5 bases, the J end lost 3 bases, and 11 bases lay between the germline ends. The V gene's germline CDR1 is MNHEY and CDR2 SVGAGI. The CDR3 is 14 residues long. The CDR3 spells CASSNRVNGNTIYF. The CDR3 DNA reads TGTGCCAGCAGTAACAGGGTTAATGGAAACACCATATATTTT.

The chain combines TRBV3-1 (or the pseudogene TRBV3-2) with TRBJ1-2, with D unresolved. Trimming removed 1 base at V and 6 bases at J, with 6 bases between. CDR1 and CDR2 from the germline V gene are LGHDT and YNNKEL (reference sequence). The CDR3 is 12 residues long. The CDR3 coding sequence is TGTGCCAGCAGCCAAGGGGAGAATGGCTACACCTTC. Its protein product is CASSQGENGYTF.

J is TRBJ2-3 and V is TRBV5-1; no definite D call. Germline V CDR1 and CDR2: SGHRS, YFSETQ. Trimming shortened V by 1 base and J by 3 bases, and 9 bases separated the two germline ends. This CDR3 spans 14 amino acids. The chain's CDR3 is CASSLLSLTDTQYF. The CDR3 nucleotides read TGCGCCAGCAGCTTGTTATCCCTGACAGATACGCAGTATTTT.

The chain has TRBV5-6 and TRBJ1-5, with D hard to call. The CDR3 runs to 14 residues. The V end lost 0 bases, the J end lost 4 bases, and 8 bases lay between the germline ends. Germline V gives CDR1 SGHDT, CDR2 YYEEEE. CDR3 region: CASSLAAGNQPQHF. The CDR3 DNA is TGTGCCAGCAGCTTGGCGGCGGGAAATCAGCCCCAGCATTTT.

The V call is TRBV6-5, the J call TRBJ2-1, with 8 bases matching TRBD1. The CDR3 has 13 residues. J gave up 7 bases and V 5 bases, and 4 bases lay outside the gene matches. CDR1 is MNHEY, CDR2 SVGAGI, per germline. The CDR3 here is CASSNYRGNEQFF. CDR3 sequence (DNA): TGTGCCAGCAGTAATTACAGGGGGAATGAGCAGTTCTTC.

This chain connects TRBV11-2 to TRBJ1-2; 10 bases map to TRBD1. V shed 4 bases and J 7 bases; nucleotides not matched to a gene: 9. The CDR3 spans 15 residues. Germline V gives CDR1 SGHAT, CDR2 FQNNGV. In nucleotides, the CDR3 is TGTGCCAGCAGCTCCCATAAGGGACAGGGGTTTGGCTACACCTTC. Translating it yields CASSSHKGQGFGYTF.

This chain connects TRBV6-5 to TRBJ1-2; TRBD1 aligns across 8 bases. V was clipped by 8 bases and J by 3 bases; unmatched bases: 11. There are 15 residues in the CDR3. Germline lookup yields CDR1 MNHEY and CDR2 SVGAGI. The CDR3 region is CASSINRRGHYGYTF. CDR3 nucleotide sequence: TGTGCCAGCTCTATCAACCGCAGGGGGCACTATGGCTACACCTTC.

The rearrangement links TRBV14 to TRBJ1-1, with D possibly matching TRBD1 (5 bases). With 1 base removed from V and 1 base from J, the gap between germline ends came to 10 bases. Germline values: CDR1 SGHDN, CDR2 FVKESK. CDR3 size: 15 residues. CDR3 protein: CASSQARTPNTEAFF. CDR3 bases: TGTGCCAGCAGCCAAGCCCGGACACCGAACACTGAAGCTTTCTTT.

V and J are TRBV5-6 and TRBJ2-1, with a tentative D call TRBD2 (6 bases). V gave up 0 bases and J gave up 7 bases, with 8 bases separating them. Germline CDR1 is SGHDT and CDR2 is YYEEEE. The CDR3 has 13 residues. CDR3 amino acids: CASSLVGGNEQFF. CDR3 coding DNA: TGTGCCAGCAGCTTGGTTGGGGGGAATGAGCAGTTCTTC. The entire variable domain, with the rest obtained from reference TRBV5-6 and TRBJ2-1, is as follows: DAGVTQSPTHLIKTRGQQVTLRCSPKSGHDTVSWYQQALGQGPQFIFQYYEEEERQRGNFPDRFSGHQFPNYSSELNVNALLLGDSALYLCASSLVGGNEQFFGPGTRLTVL.

J is TRBJ2-5 and V is TRBV19, with 9 bases that match TRBD2. The trim removed 4 bases at V and 4 bases at J, leaving 4 bases unmatched. Per the germline V gene, CDR1 is LNHDA and CDR2 is SQIVND (reference sequence). This CDR3 comprises 14 residues. DNA for the CDR3: TGTGCCAGTAGTACCAATAGCGGGGGAGAGACCCAGTACTTC. Amino acids: CASSTNSGGETQYF. Full variable domain (remainder filled in from reference TRBV19 and TRBJ2-5): DGGITQSPKYLFRKEGQNVTLSCEQNLNHDAMYWYRQDPGQGLRLIYYSQIVNDFQKGDIAEGYSVSREKKESFPLTVTSAQKNPTAFYLCASSTNSGGETQYFGPGTRLLVL.

The chain is built from TRBV19 and TRBJ2-2; D unclear. The CDR3 has 12 residues. Germline V gene data show CDR1 as LNHDA and CDR2 as SQIVND (reference sequence). Trimming removed 7 bases from V and 7 bases from J, with 10 bases in between. CDR3 protein: CASKSTGGELFF. As DNA, the CDR3 is TGTGCCAGTAAATCTACGGGCGGGGAGCTGTTTTTT.

In its sample, this clone was seen once. Distinct nucleotide sequences in the sample also encode this CDR3. The rearrangement joins TRBV4-1 to TRBJ1-1; no definite D call. CDR1 is MGHRA, CDR2 YSYEKL, per germline. Deletions cut 1 base from V and 2 bases from J, with 5 bases between. The CDR3 loop spans 13 amino acids. CDR3 bases: TGCGCCAGCAGCCAAGCAGGAAACACTGAAGCTTTCTTT. Translating gives CASSQAGNTEAFF.

This rearrangement joins TRBV2 to TRBJ2-6; the match to TRBD1 covers 9 bases. Germline V gene sequence: CDR1 SNHLY, CDR2 FYNNEI. Germline trimming cut 4 bases from V and 2 bases from J; bases unmatched to any gene: 3. The CDR3 covers 16 residues. CDR3 DNA sequence: TGTGCCAGCAGTGGACAGGGGGTCCCTGGGGCCAACGTCCTGACTTTC. The encoded protein is CASSGQGVPGANVLTF.

This clone was detected a few times. CDR3 protein: CASSLSVLGEFGTDTQYF. In DNA form, the CDR3 reads TGTGCCAGCAGCCTATCCGTACTAGGCGAATTCGGCACAGATACGCAGTATTTT. The chain uses TRBV25-1 and TRBJ2-3, with D possibly matching TRBD2 (5 bases). This CDR3 has 18 residues. Germline CDR1 reads MGHDK; CDR2 reads SYGVNS. Trimming cost V 6 bases and J 1 base, with 23 bases left between them.

The V gene is TRBV7-2, the J gene TRBJ1-2; tentatively, D is TRBD1 (6 bases). V dropped 4 bases and J dropped 4 bases, with 16 bases sitting between them. The CDR3 length is 15 residues. Germline V gives CDR1 SGHTA, CDR2 FQGNSA. The CDR3 coding sequence is TGTGCCAGCAGCTCTTCCCCCCGGACAGCCTATGGCTACACCTTC. Its translation is CASSSSPRTAYGYTF.